This TCR beta chain was sequenced during a study of graft-versus-host responses after intestinal transplantation. Study-level information: All recipients got anti-thymocyte globulin induction, then tacrolimus and steroids for three to four years.

Findings of the study overall: Early post-transplant HvG declines showed an association with peak circulating GvH clone levels. GvH clones occurred in recipient marrow; some first appeared in ileum or blood.

Germline V gene lookup returns CDR1 MDHEN and CDR2 SYDVKM. V lost 5 bases to trimming and J lost 4 bases; unmatched junction nucleotides: 7. This CDR3 has 15 amino acids. Some clones are missing from TCRdb's copy, which holds only in-frame ones; the method was immunoSEQ multiplex PCR. The sample has some 150,000 clones; approximately 91% are singletons. A remark on this clone: No antigen is known for it.

The sample here was unstimulated CD4+ T cells sorted from spleen or lymph node cells, taken before intestinal transplant. The chain combines TRBV28 with TRBJ2-5; TRBD1 aligns across 10 bases. The clonotype originates from a human donor who received an intestinal transplant. CDR3 nucleotides: TGTGCCAGCAGTGCCCGACAGGGGGCGGGAGAGACCCAGTACTTC. Protein sequence: CASSARQGAGETQYF.